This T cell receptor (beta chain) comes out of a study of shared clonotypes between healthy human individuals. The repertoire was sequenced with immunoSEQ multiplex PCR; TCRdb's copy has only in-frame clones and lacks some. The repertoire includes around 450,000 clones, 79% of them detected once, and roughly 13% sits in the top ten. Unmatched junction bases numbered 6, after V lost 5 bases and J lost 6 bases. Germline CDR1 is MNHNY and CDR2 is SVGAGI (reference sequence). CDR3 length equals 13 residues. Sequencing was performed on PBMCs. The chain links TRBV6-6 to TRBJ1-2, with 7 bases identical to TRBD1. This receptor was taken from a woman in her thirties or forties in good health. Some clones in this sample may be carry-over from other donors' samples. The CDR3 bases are TGTGCCAGCAGTCCTGACAGGGTCAATGGCTACACCTTC. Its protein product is CASSPDRVNGYTF.